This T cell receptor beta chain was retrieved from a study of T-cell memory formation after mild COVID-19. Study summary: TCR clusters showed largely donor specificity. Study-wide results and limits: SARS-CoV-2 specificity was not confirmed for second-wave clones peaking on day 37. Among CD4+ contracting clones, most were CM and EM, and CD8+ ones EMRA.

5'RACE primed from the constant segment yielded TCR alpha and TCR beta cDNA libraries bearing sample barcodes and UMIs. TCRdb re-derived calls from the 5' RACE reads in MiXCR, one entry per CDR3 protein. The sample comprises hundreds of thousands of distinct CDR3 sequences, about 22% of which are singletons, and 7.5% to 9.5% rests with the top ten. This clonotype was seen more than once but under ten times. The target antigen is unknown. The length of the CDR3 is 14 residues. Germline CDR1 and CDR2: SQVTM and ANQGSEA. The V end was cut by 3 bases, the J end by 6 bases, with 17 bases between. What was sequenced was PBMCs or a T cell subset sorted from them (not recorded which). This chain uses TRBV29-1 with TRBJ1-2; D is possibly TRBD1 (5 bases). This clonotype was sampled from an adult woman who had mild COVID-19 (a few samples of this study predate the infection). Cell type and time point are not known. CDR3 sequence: CSVDGGGFVDGYTF. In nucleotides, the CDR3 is TGCAGCGTTGATGGGGGGGGATTCGTGGATGGCTACACCTTC.